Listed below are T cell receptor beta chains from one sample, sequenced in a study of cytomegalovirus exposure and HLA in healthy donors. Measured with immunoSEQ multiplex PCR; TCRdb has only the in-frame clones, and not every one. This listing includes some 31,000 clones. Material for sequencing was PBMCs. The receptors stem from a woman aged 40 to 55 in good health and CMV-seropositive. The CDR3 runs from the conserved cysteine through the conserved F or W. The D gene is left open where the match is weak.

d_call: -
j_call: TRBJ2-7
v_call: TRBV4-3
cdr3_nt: TGCGCCAGCAGCCAAGGTGGTCTACGATCCTACGAGCAGTACTTC
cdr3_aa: CASSQGGLRSYEQYF

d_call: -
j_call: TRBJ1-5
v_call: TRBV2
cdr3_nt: TGTGCCAGCAACGGGGGGATGAATCAGCCCCAGCATTTT
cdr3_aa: CASNGGMNQPQHF

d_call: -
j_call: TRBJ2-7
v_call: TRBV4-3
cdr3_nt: TGCGCCAGCAGCCAAGGGGTGGACAGAAGCTCCTACGAGCAGTACTTC
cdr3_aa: CASSQGVDRSSYEQYF

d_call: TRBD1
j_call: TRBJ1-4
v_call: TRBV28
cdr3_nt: TGTGCCAGCAGTTGGGGACAGGGGAATGAAAAACTGTTTTTT
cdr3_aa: CASSWGQGNEKLFF

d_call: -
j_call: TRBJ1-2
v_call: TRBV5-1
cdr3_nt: TGCGCCAGCAGCATCCAGGGGTCCCACCCTTATGGCTACACCTTC
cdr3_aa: CASSIQGSHPYGYTF

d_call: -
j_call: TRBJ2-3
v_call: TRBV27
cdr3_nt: TGTGCCAGCAGTTTGTCCACTAGTACCTTCACAGATACGCAGTATTTT
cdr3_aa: CASSLSTSTFTDTQYF

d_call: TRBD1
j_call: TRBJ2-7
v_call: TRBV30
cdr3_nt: TGTGCCTGGAGTCACAGGGGTCCCCGCTACGAGCAGTACTTC
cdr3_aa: CAWSHRGPRYEQYF

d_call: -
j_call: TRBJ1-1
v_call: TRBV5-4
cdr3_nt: TGTGCCAGCAGCTCAGGGGCGCGTTACTACACTGAAGCTTTCTTT
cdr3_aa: CASSSGARYYTEAFF

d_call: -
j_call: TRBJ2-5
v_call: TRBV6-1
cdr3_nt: TGTGCCAGCAGCGCACCGCAGGGCGCGTGGACCCAGTACTTC
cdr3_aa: CASSAPQGAWTQYF

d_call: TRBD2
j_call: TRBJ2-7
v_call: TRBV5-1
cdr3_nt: TGCGCCAGCAGCTTGGACGGGGGGTGGGCGAACGAGCAGTACTTC
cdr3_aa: CASSLDGGWANEQYF

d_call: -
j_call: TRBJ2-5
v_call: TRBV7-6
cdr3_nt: TGTGCCAGCAGCTTAGTGGCTGAGACCCAGTACTTC
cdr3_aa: CASSLVAETQYF

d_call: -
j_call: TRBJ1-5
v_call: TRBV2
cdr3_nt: TGTGCCAGCACCGCTCAGGGGCTCCAGCCCCAGCATTTT
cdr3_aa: CASTAQGLQPQHF

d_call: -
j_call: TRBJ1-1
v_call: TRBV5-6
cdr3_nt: TGTGCCAGCAGCTTGGCAGGGGCGAACACTGAAGCTTTCTTT
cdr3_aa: CASSLAGANTEAFF

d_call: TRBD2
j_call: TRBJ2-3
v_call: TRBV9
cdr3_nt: TGTGCCAGCAGCGTTCGCCTAGGGGCTAGCGGGAGGGCAGATACGCAGTATTTT
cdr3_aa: CASSVRLGASGRADTQYF

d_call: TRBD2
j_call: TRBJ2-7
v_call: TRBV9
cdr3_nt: TGTGCCAGCAGCGTAGGGGCGGGGGGAAGCTCCTACGAGCAGTACTTC
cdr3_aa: CASSVGAGGSSYEQYF

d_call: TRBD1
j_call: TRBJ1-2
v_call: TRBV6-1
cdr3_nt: TGTGCCAGCAGTGATGAAAGACAGGGGGCGTATGGCTACACCTTC
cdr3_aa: CASSDERQGAYGYTF

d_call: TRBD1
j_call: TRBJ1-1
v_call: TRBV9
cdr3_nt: TGTGCCAGCAGCCCAGGACAGGGGATCTTCACTGAAGCTTTCTTT
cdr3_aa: CASSPGQGIFTEAFF

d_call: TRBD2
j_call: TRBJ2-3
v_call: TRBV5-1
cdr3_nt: TGCGCCAGCAGCACCGGACTAGCGGGAGGGGGAGATACGCAGTATTTT
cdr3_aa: CASSTGLAGGGDTQYF

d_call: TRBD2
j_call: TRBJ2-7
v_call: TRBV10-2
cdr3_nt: TGCGCCAGCAGTGGGCGGACTAGCGGGCGCTACGAGCAGTACTTC
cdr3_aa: CASSGRTSGRYEQYF

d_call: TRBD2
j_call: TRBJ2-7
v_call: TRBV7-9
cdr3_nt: TGTGCCAGCAGCTCCCCTCGGGGGGTCAAATACTACGAGCAGTACTTC
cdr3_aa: CASSSPRGVKYYEQYF

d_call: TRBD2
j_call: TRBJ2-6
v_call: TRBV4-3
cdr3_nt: TGCGCCAGCAGCCAAGGGGTGGGGACTAGCGGTTACTCTGGGGCCAACGTCCTGACTTTC
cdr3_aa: CASSQGVGTSGYSGANVLTF

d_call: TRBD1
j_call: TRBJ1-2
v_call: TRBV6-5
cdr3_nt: TGTGCCAGCAGGAAGGGACAGAACCTCTATGGCTACACCTTC
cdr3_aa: CASRKGQNLYGYTF

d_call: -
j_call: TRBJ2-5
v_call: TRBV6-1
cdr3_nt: TGTGCCAGCAGTGAACCGAGCAGGGGCCAAGAGACCCAGTACTTC
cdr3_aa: CASSEPSRGQETQYF

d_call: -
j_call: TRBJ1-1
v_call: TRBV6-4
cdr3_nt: TGTGCCAGCAGTCAGGGTCTCGGGACTGAAGCTTTCTTT
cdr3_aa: CASSQGLGTEAFF

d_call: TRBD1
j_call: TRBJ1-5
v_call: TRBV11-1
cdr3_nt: TGTGCCAGCAGCCCGGACAGGGTCCAGCCCCAGCATTTT
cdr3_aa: CASSPDRVQPQHF

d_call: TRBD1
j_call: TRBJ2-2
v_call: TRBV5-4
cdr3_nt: TGTGCCAGCAGCCAGGGACAGGGGAACACCGGGGAGCTGTTTTTT
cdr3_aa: CASSQGQGNTGELFF

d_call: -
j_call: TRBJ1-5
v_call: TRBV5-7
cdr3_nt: TGTGCCAGCAGCTTGGAGGAGTGTAGCCAGCCCCAGCATTTT
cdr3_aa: CASSLEECSQPQHF

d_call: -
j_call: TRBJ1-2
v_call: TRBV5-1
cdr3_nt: TGCGCCAGCAGCTTGGACCCAGGGATTAACTATGGCTACACCTTC
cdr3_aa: CASSLDPGINYGYTF

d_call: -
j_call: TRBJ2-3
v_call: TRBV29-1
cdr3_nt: TGCAGCGTTGAAGGAGGTTTTACGATGACAGATACGCAGTATTTT
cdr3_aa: CSVEGGFTMTDTQYF

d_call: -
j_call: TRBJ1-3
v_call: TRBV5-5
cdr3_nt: TGTGCCAGCAGCTTGGTCCCAGGCTCTGGAAACACCATATATTTT
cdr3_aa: CASSLVPGSGNTIYF

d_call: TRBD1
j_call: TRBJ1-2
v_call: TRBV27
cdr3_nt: TGTGCCAGCAGGGGACAGGGCCGGGATGGCTACACCTTC
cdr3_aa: CASRGQGRDGYTF

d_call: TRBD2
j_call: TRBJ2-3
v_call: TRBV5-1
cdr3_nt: TGCGCCAGCAGCCCGGGAGGGAGCACAGATACGCAGTATTTT
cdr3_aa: CASSPGGSTDTQYF

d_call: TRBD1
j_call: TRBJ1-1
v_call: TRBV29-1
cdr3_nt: TGCAGCGTTAGGGGAGACAGGGTAGAAGCTTTCTTT
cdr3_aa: CSVRGDRVEAFF

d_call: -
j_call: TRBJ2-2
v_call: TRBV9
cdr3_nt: TGTGCCAGCAGCGTTGACACCTACACCGGGGAGCTGTTTTTT
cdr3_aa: CASSVDTYTGELFF

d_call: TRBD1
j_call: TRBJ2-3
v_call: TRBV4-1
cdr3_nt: TGCGCCAGCAGCCAAGGGACAGGGGTCCGCACAGATACGCAGTATTTT
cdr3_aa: CASSQGTGVRTDTQYF

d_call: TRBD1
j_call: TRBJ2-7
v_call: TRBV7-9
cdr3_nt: TGTGCCAGCAGCGAAGCGAAGGGACAGGGGTTTAGCTACGAGCAGTACTTC
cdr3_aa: CASSEAKGQGFSYEQYF

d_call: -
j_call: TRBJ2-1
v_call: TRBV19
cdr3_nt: TGTGCCAGTAGTCCGAGACAGGGAGGAGAGCAGTTCTTC
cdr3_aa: CASSPRQGGEQFF

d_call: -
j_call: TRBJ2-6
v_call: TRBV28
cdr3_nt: TGTGCCAGCAGTCCCTCGGGGGGGGCCAACGTCCTGACTTTC
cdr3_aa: CASSPSGGANVLTF

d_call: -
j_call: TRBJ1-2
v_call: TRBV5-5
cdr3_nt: TGTGCCAGCAGCTTACGGGGGTACTATGGCTACACCTTC
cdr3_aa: CASSLRGYYGYTF

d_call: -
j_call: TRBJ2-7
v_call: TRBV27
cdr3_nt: TGTGCCAGCAGTGCCTATTTATTATCCTACGAGCAGTACTTC
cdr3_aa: CASSAYLLSYEQYF

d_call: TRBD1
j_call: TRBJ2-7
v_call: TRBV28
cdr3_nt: TGTGCCAGCAGTTTTAACTACCAATGGGACAGTAGCTACGAGCAGTACTTC
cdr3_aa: CASSFNYQWDSSYEQYF

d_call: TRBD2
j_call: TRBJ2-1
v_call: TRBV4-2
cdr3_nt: TGTGCCAGCAGCCAAGTACTAGCGGGAGGGTTTGAGCAGTTCTTC
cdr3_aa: CASSQVLAGGFEQFF

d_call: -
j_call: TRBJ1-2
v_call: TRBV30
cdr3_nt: TGTGCCTGGAGTCGGTGGGGGCCGGGAGGCTACACCTTC
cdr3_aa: CAWSRWGPGGYTF

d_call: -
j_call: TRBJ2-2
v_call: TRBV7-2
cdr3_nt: TGTGCCAGCAGACTTAGCGGCCTCACCGGGGAGCTGTTTTTT
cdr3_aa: CASRLSGLTGELFF

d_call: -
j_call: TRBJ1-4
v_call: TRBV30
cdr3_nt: TGTGCCTGGAGTGTACAATTCGAAAAACTGTTTTTT
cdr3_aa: CAWSVQFEKLFF

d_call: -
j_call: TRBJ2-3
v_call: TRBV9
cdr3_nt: TGTGCCAGCAGCGTGCGACCCCCTCTCAGAGGTACCACAGATACGCAGTATTTT
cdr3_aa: CASSVRPPLRGTTDTQYF

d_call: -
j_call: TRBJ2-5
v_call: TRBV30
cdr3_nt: TGTGCCTGGAGTCCACAAGAGACCCAGTACTTC
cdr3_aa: CAWSPQETQYF

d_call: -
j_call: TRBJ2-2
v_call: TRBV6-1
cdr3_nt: TGTGCCAGCAACGGGGAAGCCGGGGAGCTGTTTTTT
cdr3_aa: CASNGEAGELFF

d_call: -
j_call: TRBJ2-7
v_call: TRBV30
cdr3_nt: TGTGCCTGGAGTGGGACAGTCTCTCAGCCTGAGCAGTACTTC
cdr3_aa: CAWSGTVSQPEQYF